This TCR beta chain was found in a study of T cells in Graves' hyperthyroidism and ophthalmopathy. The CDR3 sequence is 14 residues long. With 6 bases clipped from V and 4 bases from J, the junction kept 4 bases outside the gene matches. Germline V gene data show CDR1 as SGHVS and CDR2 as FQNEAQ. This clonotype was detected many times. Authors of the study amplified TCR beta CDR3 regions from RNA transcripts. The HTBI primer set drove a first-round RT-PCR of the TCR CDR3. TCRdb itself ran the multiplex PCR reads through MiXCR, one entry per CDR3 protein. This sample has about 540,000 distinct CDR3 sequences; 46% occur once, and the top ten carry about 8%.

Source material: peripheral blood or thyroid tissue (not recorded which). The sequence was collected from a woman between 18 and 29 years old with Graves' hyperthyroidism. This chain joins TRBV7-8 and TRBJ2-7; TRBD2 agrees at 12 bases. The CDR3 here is CASSSSGRGYEQYF. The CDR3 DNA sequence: TGTGCCAGCAGTTCTAGCGGGAGGGGGTACGAGCAGTACTTC.